This is a list of T cell receptor beta chains from one sample in a study of beta chain features in type 1 diabetes. Profiling relied on immunoSEQ multiplex PCR, and the TCRdb table lists in-frame clones only, not all of them. The sample records some 270,000 clones, approximately 11% being singletons. Specimen: naive CD4+ T cells from blood. These receptors were obtained from a man aged 25 to 40 with type 1 diabetes. Both conserved end residues are part of each CDR3. D genes are given only for firm matches. Size tells how often a clone was seen (once, few, many) or the class of an expanded clone, and some rows leave it out.

J | D | V | size | CDR3 | DNA
TRBJ2-3 | TRBD2 | TRBV29-1 | . | CSLGGGDTDTQYF | TGCAGCCTCGGGGGAGGGGACACAGATACGCAGTATTTT
TRBJ2-7 | TRBD1 | TRBV7-9 | . | CASSVGITGGSGSEQYF | TGTGCCAGCAGCGTCGGCATCACAGGGGGCTCAGGCTCCGAGCAGTACTTC
TRBJ2-7 | . | TRBV9 | . | CASSAGLGEQYF | TGTGCCAGCAGTGCAGGGCTTGGGGAGCAGTACTTC
TRBJ2-5 | TRBD2 | TRBV7-9 | few | CASSLALAGRQETQYF | TGTGCCAGCAGCTTGGCACTAGCGGGTAGGCAAGAGACCCAGTACTTC
TRBJ1-3 | . | TRBV10-3 | . | CAIGLEPSGNTIYF | TGTGCCATCGGGTTGGAGCCCTCTGGAAACACCATATATTTT
TRBJ2-2 | TRBD2 | TRBV9 | few | CASSATSGGSTGELFF | TGTGCCAGCAGCGCGACTAGCGGGGGGTCAACCGGGGAGCTGTTTTTT
TRBJ1-5 | . | TRBV4-2 | few | CASSQDLHQPQHF | TGTGCCAGCAGCCAAGATCTACATCAGCCCCAGCATTTT
TRBJ1-1 | TRBD1 | TRBV28 | few | CASSAGQGNTEAFF | TGTGCCAGCAGTGCGGGACAGGGAAACACTGAAGCTTTCTTT
TRBJ2-2 | . | TRBV7-3 | few | CASSPFSRGNTGELFF | TGTGCCAGCAGCCCCTTTTCTCGGGGGAACACCGGGGAGCTGTTTTTT
TRBJ1-2 | . | TRBV16 | . | CASSQSVETRTF | TGTGCCAGCAGCCAATCCGTCGAGACTAGGACCTTC
TRBJ1-2 | TRBD1 | TRBV15 | few | CATSREKGQGLNYGYTF | TGTGCCACCAGCAGAGAAAAGGGACAGGGGCTCAACTATGGCTACACCTTC
TRBJ1-2 | TRBD1 | TRBV4-1 | few | CASSRPTGTGQGYTF | TGCGCCAGCAGCCGACCAACCGGGACAGGGCAAGGCTACACCTTC
TRBJ2-3 | . | TRBV5-1 | . | CASSQADLPTDTQYF | TGCGCCAGCAGCCAAGCGGACCTGCCGACAGATACGCAGTATTTT
TRBJ2-7 | TRBD1 | TRBV28 | few | CASSTGGRPYEQYF | TGTGCCAGCAGCACAGGGGGCAGGCCCTACGAGCAGTACTTC
TRBJ1-1 | TRBD1 | TRBV5-1 | few | CASSSGQEGTEAFF | TGCGCCAGCAGCTCCGGACAGGAGGGCACTGAAGCTTTCTTT
TRBJ2-1 | TRBD2 | TRBV28 | . | CASTTGGGSSYNEQFF | TGTGCCAGCACAACCGGGGGGGGGAGCTCCTACAATGAGCAGTTCTTC
TRBJ1-2 | . | TRBV19 | few | CASSNPQRFYGYTF | TGTGCCAGTAGTAATCCCCAACGGTTCTATGGCTACACCTTC
TRBJ2-2 | . | TRBV15 | . | CATDTGYTGELFF | TGTGCCACCGACACAGGGTACACCGGGGAGCTGTTTTTT
TRBJ1-5 | . | TRBV7-9 | . | CASSPKGDQPQHF | TGTGCCAGCAGCCCGAAGGGGGATCAGCCCCAGCATTTT
TRBJ1-1 | TRBD1 | TRBV14 | few | CASSFDRDTEAFF | TGTGCCAGCAGCTTCGACAGGGACACTGAAGCTTTCTTT
TRBJ2-5 | . | TRBV5-4 | . | CASSYRDYQETQYF | TGTGCCAGCAGCTACCGGGACTACCAAGAGACCCAGTACTTC
TRBJ2-3 | TRBD1 | TRBV4-2 | . | CASSQGQGAADTQYF | TGTGCCAGCAGCCAAGGGCAGGGGGCGGCTGATACGCAGTATTTT
TRBJ2-7 | TRBD1 | TRBV5-6 | . | CASSRDRVSYEQYF | TGTGCCAGCAGCAGAGACAGGGTTTCCTACGAGCAGTACTTC
TRBJ2-1 | TRBD2 | TRBV5-1 | few | CASTLGGYSYNEQFF | TGCGCCAGCACCCTCGGGGGGTACTCCTACAATGAGCAGTTCTTC
TRBJ1-1 | . | TRBV7-9 | . | CASSHEDRRGKAFF | TGTGCCAGCAGCCACGAGGACCGGCGGGGGAAAGCTTTCTTT
TRBJ1-1 | . | TRBV23-1 | few | CASSFTVRGTNAEAFF | TGCGCCAGCAGTTTCACAGTGCGGGGGACCAACGCTGAAGCTTTCTTT
TRBJ2-7 | TRBD1 | TRBV7-2 | few | CASSVNRGIYEQYF | TGTGCCAGCAGCGTAAACAGGGGAATATACGAGCAGTACTTC
TRBJ2-2 | TRBD2 | TRBV11-2 | . | CASSHPSGGGTGELFF | TGTGCCAGCAGCCATCCTAGCGGGGGGGGAACCGGGGAGCTGTTTTTT
TRBJ1-1 | TRBD1 | TRBV19 | . | CASSDTGGRNTEAFF | TGTGCCAGTAGCGATACAGGGGGACGGAACACTGAAGCTTTCTTT
TRBJ1-2 | . | TRBV7-9 | . | CAVGTGDYGYTF | TGTGCCGTGGGTACGGGGGACTATGGCTACACCTTC
TRBJ1-4 | . | TRBV18 | few | CASSPRDNEKLFF | TGTGCCAGCTCACCGAGAGATAATGAAAAACTGTTTTTT
TRBJ2-1 | . | TRBV19 | few | CASSIAPGGGGYNEQFF | TGTGCCAGTAGTATAGCCCCCGGGGGCGGGGGCTACAATGAGCAGTTCTTC
TRBJ2-3 | . | TRBV29-1 | . | CSVGRGRGTDTQYF | TGCAGCGTTGGAAGAGGGCGCGGGACAGATACGCAGTATTTT
TRBJ2-5 | . | TRBV28 | . | CASSPGQSQETQYF | TGTGCCAGCAGTCCCGGACAATCGCAAGAGACCCAGTACTTC
TRBJ1-5 | . | TRBV7-9 | . | CASSTTGQAQHF | TGTGCCAGCAGCACGACAGGCCAGGCCCAGCATTTT
TRBJ1-1 | . | TRBV7-8 | . | CASSLEGVRNTEAFF | TGTGCCAGCAGCTTAGAGGGGGTTCGGAACACTGAAGCTTTCTTT
TRBJ1-2 | . | TRBV6-6 | few | CASSPDSNYGYTF | TGTGCCAGCAGCCCCGACAGTAACTATGGCTACACCTTC
TRBJ1-2 | . | TRBV2 | few | CASSVPRAGWVVGYTF | TGTGCCAGCAGTGTTCCCCGAGCAGGTTGGGTTGTTGGCTACACCTTC
TRBJ2-1 | . | TRBV7-8 | . | CASSRPIAALSYNEQFF | TGTGCCAGCAGCCGACCAATAGCGGCCCTCTCCTACAATGAGCAGTTCTTC
TRBJ2-7 | . | TRBV10-3 | . | CAIRWDSRGSEQYF | TGTGCCATCAGGTGGGACAGCCGGGGGTCCGAGCAGTACTTC
TRBJ1-2 | TRBD1 | TRBV19 | . | CASSLRDRSYGYTF | TGTGCCAGTAGTCTCCGGGACAGAAGCTATGGCTACACCTTC
TRBJ1-6 | TRBD1 | TRBV4-1 | . | CASSHRMGQGNNSPLHF | TGCGCCAGCAGCCACCGCATGGGACAGGGTAATAATTCACCCCTCCACTTT
TRBJ2-5 | . | TRBV2 | . | CASKGEGETQYF | TGTGCCAGCAAGGGGGAGGGGGAGACCCAGTACTTC
TRBJ2-5 | . | TRBV29-1 | . | CSVRPQGLETQYF | TGCAGCGTCCGCCCTCAGGGGCTAGAGACCCAGTACTTC
TRBJ1-1 | TRBD1 | TRBV19 | few | CASRPDRINTEAFF | TGTGCCAGTAGACCGGACAGGATTAACACTGAAGCTTTCTTT
TRBJ2-3 | . | TRBV7-9 | . | CASSLEGLGTDTQYF | TGTGCCAGCAGCTTAGAGGGGCTTGGCACAGATACGCAGTATTTT
TRBJ1-5 | . | TRBV30 | few | CAWCPAGTASQSRHF | TGTGCCTGGTGCCCAGCGGGCACGGCTTCCCAATCACGGCATTTT
TRBJ1-5 | . | TRBV6-4 | . | CASRRPQHF | TGTGCCAGTCGTAGGCCCCAGCATTTT
TRBJ2-3 | . | TRBV29-1 | few | CSVGGRFTDTQYF | TGCAGCGTGGGAGGCAGGTTCACAGATACGCAGTATTTT
TRBJ2-7 | TRBD2 | TRBV5-1 | . | CASSLPGTSGGSEQYF | TGCGCCAGCAGCTTGCCGGGGACTAGCGGGGGAAGCGAGCAGTACTTC